The 14 T cell receptor beta chains listed next were all sequenced from one sample in a study of T cell repertoires in aging, cancer and after chemotherapy. TCR beta rearrangements were amplified from peripheral blood genomic DNA. TRB rearrangements spanning V, D and J were amplified using mixed TRB-A/B primers. TCRdb ran MiXCR on the multiplex PCR reads and lists one entry per CDR3 protein. The sample holds about 3,000 distinct CDR3 sequences; about 39% are singletons and the top ten take 5% to 6%. The material sequenced was blood. The receptors were gathered from a human donor with a solid tumor.

The V call is TRBV6-1, the J call TRBJ2-7, with a tentative D call TRBD2 (6 bases). This CDR3 region has 13 residues. Germline lookup yields CDR1 MNHNS and CDR2 SASEGT. Deletions cut 6 bases from V and 4 bases from J, with 13 bases between. The DNA for the CDR3 is TGTGCCAGCAGGTACATGGGAGGTTACGAGCAGTACTTC. Amino acid sequence: CASRYMGGYEQYF.

This clonotype was counted between two and nine times. The V and J genes are TRBV6-5 and TRBJ1-2, with TRBD1 identical over 8 bases. With V trimmed by 6 bases and J by 6 bases, 6 bases remained unmatched. Germline CDR1 and CDR2: MNHEY and SVGAGI. This CDR3 region has 13 residues. This chain's CDR3 is CASSRDRIDGYTF. DNA for the CDR3: TGTGCCAGCAGCAGGGACAGGATCGATGGCTACACCTTC.

Here the CDR3 reads CASSRDSGVNEQFF. Written as DNA, the CDR3 is TGTGCCAGCAGCCGCGATAGTGGGGTCAATGAGCAGTTCTTC. The J gene is TRBJ2-1, the V gene TRBV7-2; D is ambiguous. There are 14 residues in the CDR3. V shed 5 bases and J shed 6 bases, with 14 bases lying between them. Germline values: CDR1 SGHTA, CDR2 FQGNSA.

CDR3 DNA sequence: TGTGCCAGCAGTGAACAGGGGGCCTATGGCTACACCTTC. Its protein product is CASSEQGAYGYTF. The rearrangement joins TRBV28 to TRBJ1-2; 9 bases align to TRBD1. Germline V gene data show CDR1 as MDHEN and CDR2 as SYDVKM. This CDR3 is 13 amino acids long. Trimming removed 5 bases from V and 4 bases from J; junction bases left unmatched: 2.

The chain joins TRBV6-4 to TRBJ2-2; 13 bases fit TRBD2. CDR3 length: 15 amino acids. Trimming removed 7 bases from V and 4 bases from J; junction bases left unmatched: 3. Germline CDR1 reads MRHNA; CDR2 reads SNTAGT. CDR3 in amino acids: CASKGLAGTTGELFF. In DNA form, the CDR3 reads TGTGCCAGCAAGGGACTAGCGGGAACCACCGGGGAGCTGTTTTTT.

This clonotype appeared a few times. The gene calls are TRBV28 and TRBJ2-7, with 8 bases matching TRBD2. There are 13 residues in the CDR3. J gave up 5 bases and V 5 bases, and 5 bases lay outside the gene matches. CDR1 and CDR2 (germline): MDHEN, SYDVKM. CDR3 amino acids: CASSTGLAHEQYF. The CDR3 DNA is TGTGCCAGCAGTACCGGACTAGCCCACGAGCAGTACTTC.

By its share, this clonotype is large. The chain has TRBV29-1 and TRBJ2-3; TRBD1 matches at 9 bases. The CDR3 is made up of 14 amino acids. V lost 6 bases, J lost 4 bases, and 8 bases stayed unmatched. Germline V gene data show CDR1 as SQVTM and CDR2 as ANQGSEA. The CDR3 loop is CSVATGGHPDTQYF. In DNA form, the CDR3 reads TGCAGCGTAGCGACAGGGGGGCACCCAGATACGCAGTATTTT.

This chain joins TRBV27 and TRBJ1-2; D is possibly TRBD1 (5 bases). Germline CDR1 is MNHEY and CDR2 is SMNVEV (reference sequence). The CDR3 consists of 14 residues. Trimming took off 4 bases at V and 4 bases at J, with 13 bases between the two ends. This CDR3 is CASSWGGGFYGYTF. DNA of the CDR3: TGTGCCAGCAGTTGGGGGGGGGGGTTCTATGGCTACACCTTC.

This clonotype is large (0.1 to 1%) by share. V and J are TRBV30 and TRBJ1-2; 7 bases are shared with TRBD1. V was clipped by 6 bases and J by 7 bases; unmatched bases: 11. The CDR3 is made up of 13 amino acids. Germline V gene sequence: CDR1 GTSNPN, CDR2 SVGIG (reference sequence). Here the CDR3 reads CACLRDSPAGYTF. The CDR3 DNA reads as TGTGCCTGCCTCCGGGACAGCCCCGCTGGCTACACCTTC.

The chain joins TRBV7-2 to TRBJ2-4, with 11 bases identical to TRBD2. CDR3 length equals 14 residues. Germline V gene lookup returns CDR1 SGHTA and CDR2 FQGNSA. V was pared by 3 bases and J by 6 bases, with 1 base of the junction left unmatched. DNA for the CDR3: TGTGCCAGCAGCTTTGGGACTAGCGGAAACATTCAGTACTTC. It yields the protein CASSFGTSGNIQYF.

The chain carries TRBV12-3 or TRBV12-4 and TRBJ2-5; D is undetermined. The CDR3 has 15 residues. V shed 6 bases and J shed 5 bases, with 19 bases lying between them. The CDR3 DNA reads TGTGCCAGCAGCCCCTCGACCCGTCAAGGGGAGACCCAGTACTTC. Its translation is CASSPSTRQGETQYF.

J is TRBJ2-7 and V is TRBV20-1; TRBD2 might be the D (5 bases). The germline V gene has CDR1 DFQATT and CDR2 SNEGSKA (reference sequence). V lost 3 bases and J lost 2, with 11 bases in between. The CDR3 consists of 13 residues. In DNA, the CDR3 is TGCAGTGCTAGTGATGGACTTACCTACGAGCAGTACTTC. It is translated as CSASDGLTYEQYF.

Here the CDR3 DNA reads TGTGCCAGCAGTGACCGGTTCATGGATTCTGGGGCCAACGTCCTGACTTTC. Translating it yields CASSDRFMDSGANVLTF. The J gene is TRBJ2-6, the V gene TRBV12-3 or TRBV12-4, with unresolved D. Trimming left V 5 bases short and J 1 base short, with 15 bases between. CDR3 length: 17 residues.

This clonotype was observed a few times. This chain uses TRBV6-2 or TRBV6-3 with TRBJ2-7; TRBD1 aligns across 9 bases. V lost 0 bases to trimming and J lost 2 bases; unmatched junction nucleotides: 2. Germline assignment: CDR1 MNHEY and CDR2 SVGEGT. This CDR3 has 15 amino acids. As DNA, the CDR3 is TGTGCCAGCAGTTACTCACGGGACAGGGCCTACGAGCAGTACTTC. Protein product: CASSYSRDRAYEQYF.